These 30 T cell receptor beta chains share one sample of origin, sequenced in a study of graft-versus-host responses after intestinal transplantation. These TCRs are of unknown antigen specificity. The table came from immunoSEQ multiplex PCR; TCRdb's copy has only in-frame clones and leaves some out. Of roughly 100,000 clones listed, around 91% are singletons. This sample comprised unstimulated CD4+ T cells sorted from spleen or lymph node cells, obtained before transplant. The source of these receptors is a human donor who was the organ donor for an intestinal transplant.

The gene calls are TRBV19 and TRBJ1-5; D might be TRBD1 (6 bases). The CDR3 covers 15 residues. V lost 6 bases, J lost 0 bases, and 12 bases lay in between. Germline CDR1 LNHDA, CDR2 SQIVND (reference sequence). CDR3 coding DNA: TGTGCCAGTAGGATCGGACAGTATAGCAATCAGCCCCAGCATTTT. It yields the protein CASRIGQYSNQPQHF.

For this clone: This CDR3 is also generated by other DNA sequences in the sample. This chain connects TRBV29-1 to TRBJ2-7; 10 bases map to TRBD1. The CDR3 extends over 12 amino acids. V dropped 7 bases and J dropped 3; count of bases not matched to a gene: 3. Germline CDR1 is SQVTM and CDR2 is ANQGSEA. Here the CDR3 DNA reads TGCAGCGGCCGGGACAGGGGCTACGAGCAGTACTTC. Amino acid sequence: CSGRDRGYEQYF.

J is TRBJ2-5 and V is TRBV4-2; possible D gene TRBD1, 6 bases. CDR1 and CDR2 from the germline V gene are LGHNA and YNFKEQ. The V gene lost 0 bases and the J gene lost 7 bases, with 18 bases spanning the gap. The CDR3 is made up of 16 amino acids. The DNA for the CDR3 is TGTGCCAGCAGCCAAGAAGGGGGTCCTCACCGCCGGACCCAGTACTTC. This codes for CASSQEGGPHRRTQYF.

The CDR3 loop is CASSLTAVLSGANVLTF. The CDR3 nucleotides read TGTGCCAGCTCACTCACCGCGGTCCTCTCTGGGGCCAACGTCCTGACTTTC. The chain recombines TRBV18 with TRBJ2-6; no firm D call. Germline CDR1 reads KGHSH; CDR2 reads LQKENI. V shed 4 bases and J shed 0 bases, with 13 bases lying between them. The CDR3 sequence is 17 residues long.

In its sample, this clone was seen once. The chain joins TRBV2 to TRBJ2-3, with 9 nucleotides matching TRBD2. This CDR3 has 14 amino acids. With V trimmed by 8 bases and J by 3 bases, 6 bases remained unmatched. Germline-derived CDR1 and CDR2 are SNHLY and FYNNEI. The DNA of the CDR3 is TGTGCCAGCGGGAGACTAGCGGTGACAGATACGCAGTATTTT. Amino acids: CASGRLAVTDTQYF.

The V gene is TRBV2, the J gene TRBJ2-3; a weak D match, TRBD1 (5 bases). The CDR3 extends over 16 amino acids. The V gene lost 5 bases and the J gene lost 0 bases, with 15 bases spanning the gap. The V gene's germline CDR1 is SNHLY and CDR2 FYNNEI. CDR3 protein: CASSRDSPSSTDTQYF. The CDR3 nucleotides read TGTGCCAGCAGTCGAGACAGCCCCTCTAGCACAGATACGCAGTATTTT.

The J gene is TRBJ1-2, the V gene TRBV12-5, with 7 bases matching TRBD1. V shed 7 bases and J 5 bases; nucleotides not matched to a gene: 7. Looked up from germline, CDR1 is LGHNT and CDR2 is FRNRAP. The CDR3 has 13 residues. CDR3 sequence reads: CASATDRAYGYTF. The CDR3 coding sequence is TGTGCTAGTGCCACCGACAGGGCTTATGGCTACACCTTC.

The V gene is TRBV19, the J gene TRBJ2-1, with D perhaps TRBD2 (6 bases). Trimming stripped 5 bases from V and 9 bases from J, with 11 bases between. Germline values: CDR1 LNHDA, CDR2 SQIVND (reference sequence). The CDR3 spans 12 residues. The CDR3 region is CASSFQGGEQFF. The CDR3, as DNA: TGTGCCAGTAGTTTTCAGGGAGGTGAGCAGTTCTTC.

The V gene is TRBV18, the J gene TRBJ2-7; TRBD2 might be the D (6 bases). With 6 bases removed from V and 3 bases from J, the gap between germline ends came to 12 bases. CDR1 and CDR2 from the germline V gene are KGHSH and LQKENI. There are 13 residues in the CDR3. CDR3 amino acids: CASSDEEGYEQYF. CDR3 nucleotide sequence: TGTGCCAGCTCTGATGAGGAGGGCTACGAGCAGTACTTC.

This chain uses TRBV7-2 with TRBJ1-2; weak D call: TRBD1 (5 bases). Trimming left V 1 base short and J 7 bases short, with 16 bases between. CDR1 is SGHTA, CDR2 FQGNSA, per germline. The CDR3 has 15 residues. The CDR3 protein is CASSLEPIRQGGYTF. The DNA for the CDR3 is TGTGCCAGCAGCTTAGAACCGATCAGGCAGGGTGGCTACACCTTC.

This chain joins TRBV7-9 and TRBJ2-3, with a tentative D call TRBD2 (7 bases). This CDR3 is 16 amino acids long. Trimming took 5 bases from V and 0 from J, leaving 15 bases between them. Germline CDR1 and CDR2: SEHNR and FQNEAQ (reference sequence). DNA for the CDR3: TGTGCCAGCAGCGGAGGGGGGGCTTCAAGCACAGATACGCAGTATTTT. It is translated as CASSGGGASSTDTQYF.

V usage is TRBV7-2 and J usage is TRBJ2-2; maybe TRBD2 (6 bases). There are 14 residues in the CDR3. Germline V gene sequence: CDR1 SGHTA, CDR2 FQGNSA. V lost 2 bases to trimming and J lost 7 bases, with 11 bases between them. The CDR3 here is CASSLPGGYGELFF. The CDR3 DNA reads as TGTGCCAGCAGCTTACCCGGGGGATACGGGGAGCTGTTTTTT.

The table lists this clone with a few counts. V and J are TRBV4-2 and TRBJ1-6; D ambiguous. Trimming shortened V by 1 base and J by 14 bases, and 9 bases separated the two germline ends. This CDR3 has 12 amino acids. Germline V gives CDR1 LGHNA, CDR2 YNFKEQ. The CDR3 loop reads CASSQAHSALHF. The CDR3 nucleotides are TGTGCCAGCAGCCAAGCCCATTCGGCCCTCCACTTT.

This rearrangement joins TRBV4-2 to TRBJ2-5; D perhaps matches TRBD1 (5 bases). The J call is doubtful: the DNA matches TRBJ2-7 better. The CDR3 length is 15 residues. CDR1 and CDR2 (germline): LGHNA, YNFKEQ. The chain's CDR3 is CASSQGIGQGLEQYF. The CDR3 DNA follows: TGTGCCAGCAGCCAAGGGATCGGGCAGGGCCTCGAGCAGTACTTC.

The DNA for the CDR3 is TGCGCCAGCAGCGTAGGTGGGACAGCCGGCGGGTTTGAGCAGTACTTC. This codes for CASSVGGTAGGFEQYF. This chain links TRBV5-1 with TRBJ2-7; TRBD1 matches at 7 bases. The J segment lost 7 bases and the V segment lost 4 bases, leaving 17 bases of the junction unmatched. Germline V gene sequence: CDR1 SGHRS, CDR2 YFSETQ. The CDR3 has 16 amino acids.

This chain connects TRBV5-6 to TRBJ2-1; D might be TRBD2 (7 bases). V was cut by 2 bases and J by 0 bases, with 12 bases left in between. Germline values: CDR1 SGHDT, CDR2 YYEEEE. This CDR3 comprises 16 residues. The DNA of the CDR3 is TGTGCCAGCAGCTTACGGGGGGCCTCCTCCTACAATGAGCAGTTCTTC. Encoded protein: CASSLRGASSYNEQFF.

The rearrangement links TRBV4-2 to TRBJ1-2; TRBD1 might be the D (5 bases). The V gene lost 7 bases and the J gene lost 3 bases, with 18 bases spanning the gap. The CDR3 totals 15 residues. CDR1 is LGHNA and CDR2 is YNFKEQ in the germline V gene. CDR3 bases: TGTGCCAGCACCACGGCGTTGGGGCCGGACTATGGCTACACCTTC. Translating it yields CASTTALGPDYGYTF.

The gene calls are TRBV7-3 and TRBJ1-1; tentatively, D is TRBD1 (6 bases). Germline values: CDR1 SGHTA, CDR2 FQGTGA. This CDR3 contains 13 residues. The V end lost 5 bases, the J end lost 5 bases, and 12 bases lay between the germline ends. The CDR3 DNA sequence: TGTGCCAGCAGCCCGCAGGGGTGGACTGAAGCTTTCTTT. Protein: CASSPQGWTEAFF.

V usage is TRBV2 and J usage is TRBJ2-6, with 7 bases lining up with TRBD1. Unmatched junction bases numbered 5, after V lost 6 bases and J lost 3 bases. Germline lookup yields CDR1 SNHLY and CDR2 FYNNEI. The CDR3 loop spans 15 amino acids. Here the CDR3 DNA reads TGTGCCAGCAGGCAAAGGGGGCATGGGGCCAACGTCCTGACTTTC. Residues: CASRQRGHGANVLTF.

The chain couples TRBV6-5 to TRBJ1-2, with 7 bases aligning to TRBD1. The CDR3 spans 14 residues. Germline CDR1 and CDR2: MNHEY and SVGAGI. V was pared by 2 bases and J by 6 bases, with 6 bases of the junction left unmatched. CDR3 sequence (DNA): TGTGCCAGCAGTTACCTGACAGGGAAGGATGGCTACACCTTC. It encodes CASSYLTGKDGYTF.

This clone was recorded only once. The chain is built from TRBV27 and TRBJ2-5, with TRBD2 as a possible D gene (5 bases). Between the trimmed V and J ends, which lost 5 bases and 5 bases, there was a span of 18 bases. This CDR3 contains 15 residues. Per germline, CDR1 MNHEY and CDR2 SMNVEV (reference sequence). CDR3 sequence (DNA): TGTGCCAGCAGTCAACCGGGGTGGGGTCGGGAGACCCAGTACTTC. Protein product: CASSQPGWGRETQYF.

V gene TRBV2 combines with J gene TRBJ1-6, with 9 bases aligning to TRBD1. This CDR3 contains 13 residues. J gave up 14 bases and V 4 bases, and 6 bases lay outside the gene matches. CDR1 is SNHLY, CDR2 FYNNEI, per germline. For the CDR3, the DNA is TGTGCCAGCAGTGGGGACAGGGTAAAGGCCCTCCACTTT. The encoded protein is CASSGDRVKALHF.

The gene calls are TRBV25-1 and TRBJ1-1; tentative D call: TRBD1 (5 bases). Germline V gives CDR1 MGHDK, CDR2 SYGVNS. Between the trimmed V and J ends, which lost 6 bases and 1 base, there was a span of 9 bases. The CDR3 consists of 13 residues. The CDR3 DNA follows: TGTGCCAGCAGGGGACTCACGAACACTGAAGCTTTCTTT. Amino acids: CASRGLTNTEAFF.

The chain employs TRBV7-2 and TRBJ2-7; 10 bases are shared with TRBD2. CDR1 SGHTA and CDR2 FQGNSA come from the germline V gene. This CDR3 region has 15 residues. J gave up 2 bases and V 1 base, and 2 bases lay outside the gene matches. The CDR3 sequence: CASSLGLAGPYEQYF. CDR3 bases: TGTGCCAGCAGCTTAGGACTAGCGGGTCCCTACGAGCAGTACTTC.

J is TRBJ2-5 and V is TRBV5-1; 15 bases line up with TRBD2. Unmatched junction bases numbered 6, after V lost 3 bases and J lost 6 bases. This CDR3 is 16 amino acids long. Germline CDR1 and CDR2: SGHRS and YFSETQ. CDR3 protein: CASSSEGTSGGKTQYF. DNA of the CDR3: TGCGCCAGCAGCTCGGAGGGGACTAGCGGGGGGAAGACCCAGTACTTC.

DNA of the CDR3: TGTGCCACCAGCAGAACTCGGGGAACCTACTCCTACGAGCAGTACTTC. It is translated as CATSRTRGTYSYEQYF. The gene calls are TRBV15 and TRBJ2-7; possible D gene TRBD2, 5 bases. The germline V gene encodes CDR1 LNHNV and CDR2 YYDKDF (reference sequence). V was cut by 2 bases and J by 0 bases, with 14 bases left in between. CDR3 size: 16 residues.

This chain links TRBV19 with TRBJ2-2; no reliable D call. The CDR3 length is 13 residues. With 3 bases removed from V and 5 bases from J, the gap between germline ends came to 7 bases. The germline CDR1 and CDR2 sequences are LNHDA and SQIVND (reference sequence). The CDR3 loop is CASSIVATGELFF. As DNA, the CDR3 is TGTGCCAGTAGTATTGTAGCAACCGGGGAGCTGTTTTTT.

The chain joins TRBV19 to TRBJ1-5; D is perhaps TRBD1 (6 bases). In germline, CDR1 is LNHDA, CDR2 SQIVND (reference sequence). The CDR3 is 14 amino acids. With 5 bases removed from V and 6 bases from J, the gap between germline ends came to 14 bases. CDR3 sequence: CASSLLDRTQPQHF. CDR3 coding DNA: TGTGCCAGTAGTCTCCTTGACAGGACTCAGCCCCAGCATTTT. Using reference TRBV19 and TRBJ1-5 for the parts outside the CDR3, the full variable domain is DGGITQSPKYLFRKEGQNVTLSCEQNLNHDAMYWYRQDPGQGLRLIYYSQIVNDFQKGDIAEGYSVSREKKESFPLTVTSAQKNPTAFYLCASSLLDRTQPQHFGDGTRLSIL.

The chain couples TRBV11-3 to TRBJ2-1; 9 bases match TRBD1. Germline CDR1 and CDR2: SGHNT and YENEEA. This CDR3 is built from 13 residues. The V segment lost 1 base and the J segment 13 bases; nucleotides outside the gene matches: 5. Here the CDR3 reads CASSLGGQGGQFF. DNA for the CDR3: TGTGCCAGCAGCTTAGGGGGACAGGGTGGACAGTTCTTC. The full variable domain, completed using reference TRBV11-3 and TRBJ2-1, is EAGVVQSPRYKIIEKKQPVAFWCNPISGHNTLYWYLQNLGQGPELLIRYENEEAVDDSQLPKDRFSAERLKGVDSTLKIQPAELGDSAVYLCASSLGGQGGQFFGPGTRLTVL.

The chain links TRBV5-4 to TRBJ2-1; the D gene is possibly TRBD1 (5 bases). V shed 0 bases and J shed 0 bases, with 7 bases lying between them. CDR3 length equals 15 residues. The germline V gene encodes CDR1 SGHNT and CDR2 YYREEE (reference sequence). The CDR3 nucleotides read TGTGCCAGCAGCTTGGCAGGGCCCTCCTACAATGAGCAGTTCTTC. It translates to CASSLAGPSYNEQFF.